This T cell receptor beta chain comes out of a study of human CD4 T cells and Enterobacteriaceae. Findings of the study overall: In the top 5%: about 55% of the 19 and about 60% of the 34 cross-reactive clonotypes.

Regarding this clone: The target antigen is unknown.

The length of the CDR3 is 16 residues. Trimming stripped 3 bases from V and 7 bases from J, with 18 bases between. Germline CDR1 reads KGHSH; CDR2 reads LQKENI. Profiling relied on immunoSEQ multiplex PCR, and the TCRdb table lists in-frame clones only, not all of them. The top ten hold approximately 0.9% of the sample, which has 25,000 to 30,000 clones, approximately 80% seen once. All CD4+ cells other than CD45RA+CCR7+CD95- naive cells were sorted as memory, over 95% pure. Healthy donors' blood was sourced from blood donation centers in Switzerland. Positive selection with CD4 and CD14 microbeads isolated CD4+ T cells and monocytes. Sorting first excluded CD8+, CD14+, CD16+, CD56+, CD19+ and CD25-bright cells.

The clonotype originates from a human donor in good health. The specimen was memory CD4+ T cells from blood. This chain joins TRBV18 and TRBJ1-4, with no clear D. CDR3 bases: TGTGCCAGCTCACCCCTCGCGCCGGGGAAGGGTGAAAAACTGTTTTTT. Its protein is CASSPLAPGKGEKLFF.